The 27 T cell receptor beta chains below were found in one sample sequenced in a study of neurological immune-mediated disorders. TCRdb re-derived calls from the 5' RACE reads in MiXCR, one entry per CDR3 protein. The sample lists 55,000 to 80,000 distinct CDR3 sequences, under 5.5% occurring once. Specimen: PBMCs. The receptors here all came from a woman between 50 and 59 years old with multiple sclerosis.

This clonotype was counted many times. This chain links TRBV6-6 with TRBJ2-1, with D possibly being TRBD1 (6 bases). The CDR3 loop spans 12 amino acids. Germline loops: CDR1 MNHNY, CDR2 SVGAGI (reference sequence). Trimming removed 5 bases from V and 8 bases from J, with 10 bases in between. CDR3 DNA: TGTGCCAGCAGTCACAGGGTAGATGAGCAGTTCTTC. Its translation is CASSHRVDEQFF.

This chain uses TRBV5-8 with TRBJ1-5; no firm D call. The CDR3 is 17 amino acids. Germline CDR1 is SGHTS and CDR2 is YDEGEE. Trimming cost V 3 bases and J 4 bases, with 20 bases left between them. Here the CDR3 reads CASSSLTTPEINQPQHF. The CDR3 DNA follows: TGTGCCAGCAGCTCTCTTACGACTCCGGAAATAAATCAGCCCCAGCATTTT.

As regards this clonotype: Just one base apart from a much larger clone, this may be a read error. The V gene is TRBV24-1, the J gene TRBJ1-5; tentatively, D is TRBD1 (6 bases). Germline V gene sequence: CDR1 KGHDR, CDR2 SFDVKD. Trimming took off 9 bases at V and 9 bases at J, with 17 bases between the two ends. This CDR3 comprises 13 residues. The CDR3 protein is CATARKGERPQHF. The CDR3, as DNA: TGTGCCACCGCGCGGAAGGGGGAAAGGCCCCAGCATTTT.

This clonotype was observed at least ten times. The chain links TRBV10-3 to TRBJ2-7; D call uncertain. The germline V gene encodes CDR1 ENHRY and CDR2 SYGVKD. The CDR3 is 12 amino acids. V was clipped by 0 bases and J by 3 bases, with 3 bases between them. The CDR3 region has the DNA TGTGCCATCAGTGAGTCCAGCTACGAGCAGTACTTC. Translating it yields CAISESSYEQYF.

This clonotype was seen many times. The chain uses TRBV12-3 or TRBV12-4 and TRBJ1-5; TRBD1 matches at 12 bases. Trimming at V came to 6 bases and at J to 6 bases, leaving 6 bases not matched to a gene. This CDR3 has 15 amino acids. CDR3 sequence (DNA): TGTGCCAGCAGGCCGGGACAGGGGGCTGTTCAGCCCCAGCATTTT. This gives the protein CASRPGQGAVQPQHF.

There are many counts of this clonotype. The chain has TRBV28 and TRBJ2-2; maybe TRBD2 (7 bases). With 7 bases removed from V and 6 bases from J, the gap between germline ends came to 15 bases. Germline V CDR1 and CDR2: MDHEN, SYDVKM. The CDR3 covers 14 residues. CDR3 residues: CASMMGGRPGELFF. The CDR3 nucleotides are TGTGCCAGCATGATGGGGGGGCGTCCCGGGGAGCTGTTTTTT.

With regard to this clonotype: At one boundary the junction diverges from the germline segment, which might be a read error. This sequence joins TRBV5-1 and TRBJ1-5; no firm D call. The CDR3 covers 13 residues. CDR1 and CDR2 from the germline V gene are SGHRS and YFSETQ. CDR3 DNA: TGCGCCAGCAGCTTATCACTTAATCAGCCCCAGAATTTT. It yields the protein CASSLSLNQPQNF.

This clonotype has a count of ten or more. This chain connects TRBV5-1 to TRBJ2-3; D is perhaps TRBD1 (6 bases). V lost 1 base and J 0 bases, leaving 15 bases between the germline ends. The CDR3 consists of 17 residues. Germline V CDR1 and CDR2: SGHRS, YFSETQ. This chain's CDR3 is CASSLTGQSASTDTQYF. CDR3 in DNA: TGCGCCAGCAGCTTGACAGGACAGTCTGCTAGCACAGATACGCAGTATTTT.

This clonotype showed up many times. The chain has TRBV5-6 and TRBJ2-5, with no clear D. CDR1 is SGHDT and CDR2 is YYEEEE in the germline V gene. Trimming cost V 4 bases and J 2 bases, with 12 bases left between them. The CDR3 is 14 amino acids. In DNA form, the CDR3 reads TGTGCCAGCAGCCTCTTACGGCAACAAGAGACCCAGTACTTC. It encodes CASSLLRQQETQYF.

Here the CDR3 reads CSVEEGPYGYTF. The CDR3 nucleotides are TGCAGCGTTGAAGAAGGGCCCTATGGCTACACCTTC. This sequence joins TRBV29-1 and TRBJ1-2; D uncertain. Trimming left V 0 bases short and J 4 bases short, with 6 bases between. The CDR3 covers 12 residues. Germline CDR1 and CDR2: SQVTM and ANQGSEA.

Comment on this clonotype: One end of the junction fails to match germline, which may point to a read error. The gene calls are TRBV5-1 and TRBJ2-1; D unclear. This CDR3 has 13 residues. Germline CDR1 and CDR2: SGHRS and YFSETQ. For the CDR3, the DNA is TGCGCTAGCAGCTTGAAGGCTACCAATGAGCAGTTCTTC. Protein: CASSLKATNEQFF.

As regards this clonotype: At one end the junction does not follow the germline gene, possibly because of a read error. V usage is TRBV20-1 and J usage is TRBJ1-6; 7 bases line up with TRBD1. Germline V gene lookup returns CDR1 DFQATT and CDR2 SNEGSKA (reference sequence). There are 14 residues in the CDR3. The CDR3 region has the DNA TGCAGTGCTAGGGGGGGACAGTGGGATTCACCCCTCAACTTT. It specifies CSARGGQWDSPLNF.

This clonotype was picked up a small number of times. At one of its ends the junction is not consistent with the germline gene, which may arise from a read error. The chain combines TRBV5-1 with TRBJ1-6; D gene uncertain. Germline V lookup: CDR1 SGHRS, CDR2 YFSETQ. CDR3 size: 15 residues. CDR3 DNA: TGCGCCAGCAGCTTGAGCCGGAACTATAATTCACCCCTCAACTTT. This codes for CASSLSRNYNSPLNF.

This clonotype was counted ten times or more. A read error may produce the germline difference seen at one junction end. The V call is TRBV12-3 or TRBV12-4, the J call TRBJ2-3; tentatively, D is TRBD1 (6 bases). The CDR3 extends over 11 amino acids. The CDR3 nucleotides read TGTGCCAGCAGTTTTGGGGGACACCCGAATTTT. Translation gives CASSFGGHPNF.

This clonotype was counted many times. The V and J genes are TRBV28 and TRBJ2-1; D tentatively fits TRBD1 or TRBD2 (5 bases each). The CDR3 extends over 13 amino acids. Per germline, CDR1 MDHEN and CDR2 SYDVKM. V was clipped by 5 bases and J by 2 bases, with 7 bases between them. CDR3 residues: CASSGGTYNEQFF. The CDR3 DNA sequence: TGTGCCAGCAGTGGGGGTACCTACAATGAGCAGTTCTTC.

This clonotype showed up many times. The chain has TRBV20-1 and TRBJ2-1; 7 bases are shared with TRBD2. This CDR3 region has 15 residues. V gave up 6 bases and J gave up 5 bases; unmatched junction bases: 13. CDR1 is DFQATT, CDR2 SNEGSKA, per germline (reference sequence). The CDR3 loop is CSALNPGGNNNEQFF. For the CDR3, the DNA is TGCAGTGCCCTAAACCCCGGGGGGAATAACAATGAGCAGTTCTTC.

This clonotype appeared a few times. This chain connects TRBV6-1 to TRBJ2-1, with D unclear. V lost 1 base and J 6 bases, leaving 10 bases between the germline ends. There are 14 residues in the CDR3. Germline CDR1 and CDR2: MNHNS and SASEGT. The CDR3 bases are TGTGCCAGCAGTGAAGAAGGAGCGTTCAATGAGCAGTTCTTC. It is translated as CASSEEGAFNEQFF.

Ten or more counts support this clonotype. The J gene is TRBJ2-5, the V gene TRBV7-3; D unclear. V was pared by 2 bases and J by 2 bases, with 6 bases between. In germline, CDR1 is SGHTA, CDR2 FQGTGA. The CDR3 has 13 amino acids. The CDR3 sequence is CASSLYGQETQYF. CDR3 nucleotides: TGTGCCAGCAGCTTATACGGGCAAGAGACCCAGTACTTC.

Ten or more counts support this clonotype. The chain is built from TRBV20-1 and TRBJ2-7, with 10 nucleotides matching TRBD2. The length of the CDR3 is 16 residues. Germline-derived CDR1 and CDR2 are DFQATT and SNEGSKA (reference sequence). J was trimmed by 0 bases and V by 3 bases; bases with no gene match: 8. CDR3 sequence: CSASSSGGVSSYEQYF. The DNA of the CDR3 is TGCAGTGCTAGTTCTAGCGGGGGAGTGAGCTCCTACGAGCAGTACTTC.

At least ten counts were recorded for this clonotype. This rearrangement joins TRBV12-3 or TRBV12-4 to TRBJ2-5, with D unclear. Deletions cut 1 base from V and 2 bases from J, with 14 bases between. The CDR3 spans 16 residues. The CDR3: CASSLGHRTEQETQYF. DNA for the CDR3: TGTGCCAGCAGTTTAGGGCATCGGACGGAACAAGAGACCCAGTACTTC.

The CDR3 DNA reads TGCGCCAGCAGCTTTACAGGGGCGCGGGAGCAGTACTTC. Encoded protein: CASSFTGAREQYF. V gene TRBV5-1 combines with J gene TRBJ2-7; TRBD1 agrees at 7 bases. CDR3 length: 13 residues. The germline V gene encodes CDR1 SGHRS and CDR2 YFSETQ. The V segment lost 2 bases and the J segment 7 bases; nucleotides outside the gene matches: 6.

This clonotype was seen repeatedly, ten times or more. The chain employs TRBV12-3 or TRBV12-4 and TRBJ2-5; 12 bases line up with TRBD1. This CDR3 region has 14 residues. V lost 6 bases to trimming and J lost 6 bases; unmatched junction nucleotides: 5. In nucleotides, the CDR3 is TGTGCCAGCAGCACCGGGACAGGGGGCCAGACCCAGTACTTC. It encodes CASSTGTGGQTQYF.

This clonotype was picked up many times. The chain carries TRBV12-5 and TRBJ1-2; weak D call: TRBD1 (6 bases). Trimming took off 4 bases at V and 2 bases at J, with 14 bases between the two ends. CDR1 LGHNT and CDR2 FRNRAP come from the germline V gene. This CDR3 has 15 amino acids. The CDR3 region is CASGSLTGINYGYTF. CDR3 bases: TGTGCTAGTGGTTCCCTTACAGGGATCAACTATGGCTACACCTTC.

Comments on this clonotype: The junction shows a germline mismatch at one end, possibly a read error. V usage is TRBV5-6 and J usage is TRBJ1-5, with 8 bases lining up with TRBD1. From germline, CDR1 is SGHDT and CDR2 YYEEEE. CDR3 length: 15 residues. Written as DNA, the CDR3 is TGTGCCAGCAGCTTGGGGACAGGGCGGAATCAGCCCCAGAATTTT. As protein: CASSLGTGRNQPQNF.

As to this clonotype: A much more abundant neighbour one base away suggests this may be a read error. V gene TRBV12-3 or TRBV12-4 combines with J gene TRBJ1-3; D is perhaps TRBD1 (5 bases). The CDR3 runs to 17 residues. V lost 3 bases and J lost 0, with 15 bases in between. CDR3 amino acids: CASSFDLGAISGNTIYF. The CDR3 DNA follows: TGTGCCAGCAGTTTCGACCTTGGGGCGATCTCTGGAAACACCATATATTTT.

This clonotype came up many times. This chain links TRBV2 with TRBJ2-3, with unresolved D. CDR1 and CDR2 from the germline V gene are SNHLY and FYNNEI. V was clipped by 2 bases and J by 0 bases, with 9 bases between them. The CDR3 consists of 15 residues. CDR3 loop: CASSERPISTDTQYF. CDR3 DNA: TGTGCCAGCAGTGAAAGGCCGATAAGCACAGATACGCAGTATTTT. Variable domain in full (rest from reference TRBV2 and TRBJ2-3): EPEVTQTPSHQVTQMGQEVILRCVPISNHLYFYWYRQILGQKVEFLVSFYNNEISEKSEIFDDQFSVERPDGSNFTLKIRSTKLEDSAMYFCASSERPISTDTQYFGPGTRLTVL.

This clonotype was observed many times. CDR3 in amino acids: CASSTWDRVEETQYF. The CDR3 DNA is TGTGCCAGCAGCACCTGGGACAGGGTGGAAGAGACCCAGTACTTC. The chain recombines TRBV7-2 with TRBJ2-5; the match to TRBD1 covers 9 bases. With 5 bases clipped from V and 3 bases from J, the junction kept 7 bases outside the gene matches. CDR3 length: 15 residues. The germline gives CDR1 SGHTA, CDR2 FQGNSA. Together with reference TRBV7-2 and TRBJ2-5, the CDR3 gives the full variable domain: GAGVSQSPSNKVTEKGKDVELRCDPISGHTALYWYRQSLGQGLEFLIYFQGNSAPDKSGLPSDRFSAERTGGSVSTLTIQRTQQEDSAVYLCASSTWDRVEETQYFGPGTRLLVL.